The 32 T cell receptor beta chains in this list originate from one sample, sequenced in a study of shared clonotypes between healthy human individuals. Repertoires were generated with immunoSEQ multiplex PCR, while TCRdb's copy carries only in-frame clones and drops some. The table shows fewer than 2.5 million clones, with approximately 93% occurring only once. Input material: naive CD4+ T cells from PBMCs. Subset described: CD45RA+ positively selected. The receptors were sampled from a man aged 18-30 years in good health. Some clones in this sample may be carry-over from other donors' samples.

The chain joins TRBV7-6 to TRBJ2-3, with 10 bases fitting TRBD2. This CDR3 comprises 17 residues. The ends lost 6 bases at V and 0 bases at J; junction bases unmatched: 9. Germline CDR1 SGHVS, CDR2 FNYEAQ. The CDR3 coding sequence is TGTGCCAGCAGTCGACATAGGACTAGCGGAAGCACAGATACGCAGTATTTT. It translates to CASSRHRTSGSTDTQYF.

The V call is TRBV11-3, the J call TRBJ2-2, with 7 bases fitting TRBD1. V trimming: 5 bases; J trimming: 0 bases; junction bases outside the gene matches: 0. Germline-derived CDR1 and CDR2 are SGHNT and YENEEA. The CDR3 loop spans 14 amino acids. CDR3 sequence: CASSDRANTGELFF. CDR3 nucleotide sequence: TGTGCCAGCAGCGACAGGGCGAACACCGGGGAGCTGTTTTTT.

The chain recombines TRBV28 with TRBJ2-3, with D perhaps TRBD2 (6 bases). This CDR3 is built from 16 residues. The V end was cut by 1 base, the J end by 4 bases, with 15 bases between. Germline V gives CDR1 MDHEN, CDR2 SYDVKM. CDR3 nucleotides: TGTGCCAGCAGTTTATACGGGGGTCAAAACTCAGATACGCAGTATTTT. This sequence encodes CASSLYGGQNSDTQYF.

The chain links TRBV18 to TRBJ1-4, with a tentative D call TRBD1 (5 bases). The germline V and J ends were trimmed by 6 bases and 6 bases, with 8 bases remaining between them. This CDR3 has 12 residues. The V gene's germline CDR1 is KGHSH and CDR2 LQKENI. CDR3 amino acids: CASSLRDEKLFF. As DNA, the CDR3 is TGTGCCAGCTCCCTCAGGGATGAAAAACTGTTTTTT.

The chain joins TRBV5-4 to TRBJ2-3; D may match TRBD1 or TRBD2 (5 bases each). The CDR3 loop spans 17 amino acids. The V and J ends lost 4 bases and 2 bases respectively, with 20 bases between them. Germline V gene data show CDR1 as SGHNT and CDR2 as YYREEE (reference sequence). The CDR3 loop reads CASSPSLGPSITDTQYF. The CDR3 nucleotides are TGTGCCAGCAGCCCTAGTTTGGGACCCTCAATCACAGATACGCAGTATTTT.

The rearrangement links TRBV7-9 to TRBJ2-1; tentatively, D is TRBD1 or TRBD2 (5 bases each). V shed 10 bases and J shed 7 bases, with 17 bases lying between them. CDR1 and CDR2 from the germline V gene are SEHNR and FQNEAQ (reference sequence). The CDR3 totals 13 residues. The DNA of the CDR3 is TGTGCCATGGGGGATAACGGATTGAATGAGCAGTTCTTC. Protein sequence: CAMGDNGLNEQFF.

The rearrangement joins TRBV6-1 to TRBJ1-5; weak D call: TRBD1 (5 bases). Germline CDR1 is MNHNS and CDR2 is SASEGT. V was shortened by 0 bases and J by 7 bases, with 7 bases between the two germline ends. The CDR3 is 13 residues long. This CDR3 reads CASSEAGTQPQHF. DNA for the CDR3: TGTGCCAGCAGTGAAGCAGGGACCCAGCCCCAGCATTTT.

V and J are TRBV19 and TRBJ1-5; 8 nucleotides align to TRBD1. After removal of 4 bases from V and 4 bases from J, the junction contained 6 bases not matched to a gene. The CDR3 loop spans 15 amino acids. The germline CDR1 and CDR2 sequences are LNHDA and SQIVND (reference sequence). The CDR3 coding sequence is TGTGCCAGTAGTACAGGGGACAGGCCAAATCAGCCCCAGCATTTT. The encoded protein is CASSTGDRPNQPQHF.

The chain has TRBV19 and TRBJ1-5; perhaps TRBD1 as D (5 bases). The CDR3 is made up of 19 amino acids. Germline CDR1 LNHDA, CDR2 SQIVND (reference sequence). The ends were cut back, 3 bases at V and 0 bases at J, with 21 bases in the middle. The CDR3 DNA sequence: TGTGCCAGTAGTATGGGGTCGGGGCTGACAGCTAATAGCAATCAGCCCCAGCATTTT. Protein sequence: CASSMGSGLTANSNQPQHF.

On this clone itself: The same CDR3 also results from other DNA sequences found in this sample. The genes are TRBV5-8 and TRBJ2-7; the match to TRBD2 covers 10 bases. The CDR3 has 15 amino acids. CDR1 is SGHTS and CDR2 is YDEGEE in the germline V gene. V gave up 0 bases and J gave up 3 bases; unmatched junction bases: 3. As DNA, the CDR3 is TGTGCCAGCAGCTTGGCCCCTAGCGGGAGCTACGAGCAGTACTTC. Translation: CASSLAPSGSYEQYF.

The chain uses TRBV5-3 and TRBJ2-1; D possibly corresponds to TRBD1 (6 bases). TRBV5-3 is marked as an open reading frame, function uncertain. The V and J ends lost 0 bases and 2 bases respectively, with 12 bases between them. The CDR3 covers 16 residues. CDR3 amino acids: CARSLGSDSPYNEQFF. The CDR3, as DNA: TGTGCCAGAAGCTTGGGATCGGACAGCCCCTACAATGAGCAGTTCTTC.

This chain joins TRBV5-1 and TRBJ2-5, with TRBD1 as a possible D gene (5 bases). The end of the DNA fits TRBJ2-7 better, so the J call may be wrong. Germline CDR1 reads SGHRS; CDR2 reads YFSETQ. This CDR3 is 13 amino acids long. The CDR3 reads CASSSPPGPEQYF. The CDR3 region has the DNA TGCGCCAGCAGCTCTCCTCCAGGGCCCGAGCAGTACTTC.

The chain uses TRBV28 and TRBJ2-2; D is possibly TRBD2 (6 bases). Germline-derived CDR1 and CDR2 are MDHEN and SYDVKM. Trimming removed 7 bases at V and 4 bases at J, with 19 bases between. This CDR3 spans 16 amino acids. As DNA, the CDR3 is TGTGCCAGCATCCTAGAGGGCGGGAAAATCACCGGGGAGCTGTTTTTT. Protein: CASILEGGKITGELFF.

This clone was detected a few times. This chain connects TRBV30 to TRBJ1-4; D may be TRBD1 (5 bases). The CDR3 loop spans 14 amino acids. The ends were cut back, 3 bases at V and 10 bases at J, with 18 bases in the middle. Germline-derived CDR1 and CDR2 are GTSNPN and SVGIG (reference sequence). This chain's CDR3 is CAWSPPTDIGKLFF. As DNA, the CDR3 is TGTGCCTGGAGCCCCCCGACAGACATTGGAAAACTGTTTTTT.

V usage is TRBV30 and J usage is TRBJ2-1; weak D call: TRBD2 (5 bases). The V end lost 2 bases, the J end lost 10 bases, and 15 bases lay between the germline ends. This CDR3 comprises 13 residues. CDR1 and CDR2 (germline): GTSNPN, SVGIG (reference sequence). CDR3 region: CAWSSENGGEQFF. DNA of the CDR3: TGTGCCTGGAGTTCCGAAAACGGAGGCGAGCAGTTCTTC.

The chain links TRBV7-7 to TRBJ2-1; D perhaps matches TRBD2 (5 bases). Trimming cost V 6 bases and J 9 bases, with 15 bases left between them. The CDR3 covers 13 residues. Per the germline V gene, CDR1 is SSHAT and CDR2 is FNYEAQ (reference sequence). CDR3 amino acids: CASSLLVGGEQFF. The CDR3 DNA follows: TGTGCCAGCAGTCTACTTGTAGGAGGTGAGCAGTTCTTC.

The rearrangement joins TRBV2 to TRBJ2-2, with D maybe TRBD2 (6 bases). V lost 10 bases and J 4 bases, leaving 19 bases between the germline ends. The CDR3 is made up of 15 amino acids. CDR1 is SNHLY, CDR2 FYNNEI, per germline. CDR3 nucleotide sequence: TGTGCCAACGGGGGATCCCTACGGGGCACCGGGGAGCTGTTTTTT. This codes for CANGGSLRGTGELFF.

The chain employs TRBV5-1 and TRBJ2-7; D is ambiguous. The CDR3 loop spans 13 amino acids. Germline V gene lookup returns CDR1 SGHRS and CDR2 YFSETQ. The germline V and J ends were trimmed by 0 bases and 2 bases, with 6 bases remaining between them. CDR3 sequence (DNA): TGCGCCAGCAGCTTGGATGCAACCTACGAGCAGTACTTC. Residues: CASSLDATYEQYF.

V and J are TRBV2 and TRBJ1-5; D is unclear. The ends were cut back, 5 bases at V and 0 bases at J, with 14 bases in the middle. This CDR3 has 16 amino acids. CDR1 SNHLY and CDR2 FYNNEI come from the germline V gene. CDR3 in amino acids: CASSRGRARSNQPQHF. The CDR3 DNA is TGTGCCAGCAGTCGAGGACGGGCCCGTAGCAATCAGCCCCAGCATTTT. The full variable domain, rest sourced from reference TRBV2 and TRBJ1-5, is EPEVTQTPSHQVTQMGQEVILRCVPISNHLYFYWYRQILGQKVEFLVSFYNNEISEKSEIFDDQFSVERPDGSNFTLKIRSTKLEDSAMYFCASSRGRARSNQPQHFGDGTRLSIL.

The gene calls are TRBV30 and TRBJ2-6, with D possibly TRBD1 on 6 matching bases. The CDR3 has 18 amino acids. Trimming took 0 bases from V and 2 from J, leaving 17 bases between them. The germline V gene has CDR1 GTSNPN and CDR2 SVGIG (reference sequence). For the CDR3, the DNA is TGTGCCTGGAGTGTGGGGCAGGGGTCTTTCCCTGGGGCCAACGTCCTGACTTTC. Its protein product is CAWSVGQGSFPGANVLTF.

CDR3 in DNA: TGTGCCAGTAGCCGGACCTTTCTCACAGATACGCAGTATTTT. This translates into CASSRTFLTDTQYF. V and J are TRBV19 and TRBJ2-3; D remains ambiguous. The CDR3 is 14 amino acids. V lost 6 bases and J 2 bases, leaving 12 bases between the germline ends. In germline, CDR1 is LNHDA, CDR2 SQIVND (reference sequence).

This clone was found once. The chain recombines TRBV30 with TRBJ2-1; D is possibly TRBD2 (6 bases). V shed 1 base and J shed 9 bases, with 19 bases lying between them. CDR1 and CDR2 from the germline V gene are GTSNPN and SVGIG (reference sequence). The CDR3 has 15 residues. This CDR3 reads CAWSGEGGVASEQFF. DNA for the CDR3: TGTGCCTGGAGTGGGGAAGGCGGGGTAGCGTCTGAGCAGTTCTTC.

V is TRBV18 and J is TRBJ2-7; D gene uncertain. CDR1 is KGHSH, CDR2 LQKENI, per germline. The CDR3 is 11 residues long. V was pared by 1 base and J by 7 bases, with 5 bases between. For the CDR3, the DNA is TGTGCCAGCTCACCACAAGAAGAGCAGTACTTC. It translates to CASSPQEEQYF.

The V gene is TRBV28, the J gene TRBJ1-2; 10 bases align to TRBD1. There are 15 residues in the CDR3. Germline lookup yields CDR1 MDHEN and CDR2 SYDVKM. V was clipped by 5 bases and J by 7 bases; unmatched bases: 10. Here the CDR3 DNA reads TGTGCCAGCAGTCCCCCCGGGACAGGGGCGGGTGGCTACACCTTC. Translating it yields CASSPPGTGAGGYTF.

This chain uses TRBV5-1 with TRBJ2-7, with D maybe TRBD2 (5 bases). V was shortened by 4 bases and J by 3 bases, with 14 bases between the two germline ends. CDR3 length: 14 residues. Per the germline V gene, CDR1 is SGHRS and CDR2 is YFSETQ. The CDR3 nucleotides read TGCGCCAGCAGCCCGCCAGGAGGCAGCTACGAGCAGTACTTC. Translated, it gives CASSPPGGSYEQYF.

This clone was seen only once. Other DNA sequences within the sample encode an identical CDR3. The CDR3 loop is CASSLTTGVTEAFF. CDR3 nucleotides: TGCGCCAGCAGCTTGACCACAGGGGTGACTGAAGCTTTCTTT. The chain couples TRBV5-1 to TRBJ1-1, with 7 bases lining up with TRBD1. The CDR3 contains 14 residues. Trimming took 1 base from V and 5 from J; bases not matched to a gene: 5. Germline CDR1 is SGHRS and CDR2 is YFSETQ.

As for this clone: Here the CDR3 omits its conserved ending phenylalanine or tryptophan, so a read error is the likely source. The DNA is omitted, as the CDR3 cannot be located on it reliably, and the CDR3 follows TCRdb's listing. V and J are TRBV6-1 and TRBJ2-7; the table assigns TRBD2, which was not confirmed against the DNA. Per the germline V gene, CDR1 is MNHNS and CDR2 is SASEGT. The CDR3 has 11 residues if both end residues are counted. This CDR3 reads CATRGREGLVI.

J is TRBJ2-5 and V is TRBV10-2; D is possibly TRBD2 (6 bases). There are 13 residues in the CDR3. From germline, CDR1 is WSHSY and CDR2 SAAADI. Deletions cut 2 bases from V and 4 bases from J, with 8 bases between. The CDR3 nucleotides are TGCGCCAGCAGTGAGGGGGGAGGAGAGACCCAGTACTTC. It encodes CASSEGGGETQYF.

The CDR3: CATSADRAVGEQYF. The CDR3 nucleotides read TGTGCCACCAGCGCCGACAGGGCGGTCGGCGAGCAGTACTTC. The chain joins TRBV15 to TRBJ2-7, with 7 positions matching TRBD1. CDR1 is LNHNV, CDR2 YYDKDF, per germline (reference sequence). The CDR3 sequence is 14 residues long. V shed 5 bases, J shed 6 bases, and the junction held 10 bases outside the gene matches. Full variable domain (missing parts from reference TRBV15 and TRBJ2-7): DAMVIQNPRYQVTQFGKPVTLSCSQTLNHNVMYWYQQKSSQAPKLLFHYYDKDFNNEADTPDNFQSRRPNTSFCFLDIRSPGLGDTAMYLCATSADRAVGEQYFGPGTRLTVT.

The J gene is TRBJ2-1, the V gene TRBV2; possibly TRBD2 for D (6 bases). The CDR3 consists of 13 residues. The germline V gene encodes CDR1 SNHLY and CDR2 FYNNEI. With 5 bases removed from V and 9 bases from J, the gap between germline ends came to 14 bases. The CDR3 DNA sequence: TGTGCCAGCAGTCTCCCCGCCGGGAGTGAGCAGTTCTTC. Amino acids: CASSLPAGSEQFF. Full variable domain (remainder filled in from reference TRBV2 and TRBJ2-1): EPEVTQTPSHQVTQMGQEVILRCVPISNHLYFYWYRQILGQKVEFLVSFYNNEISEKSEIFDDQFSVERPDGSNFTLKIRSTKLEDSAMYFCASSLPAGSEQFFGPGTRLTVL.

The CDR3 bases are TGTGCCAGCAGCTCACTCGGCGGACCCTACAATGAGCAGTTCTTC. Protein sequence: CASSSLGGPYNEQFF. This sequence joins TRBV7-9 and TRBJ2-1; D ambiguous. V dropped 4 bases and J dropped 2 bases, with 12 bases sitting between them. The CDR3 has 15 amino acids. CDR1 is SEHNR, CDR2 FQNEAQ, per germline (reference sequence).

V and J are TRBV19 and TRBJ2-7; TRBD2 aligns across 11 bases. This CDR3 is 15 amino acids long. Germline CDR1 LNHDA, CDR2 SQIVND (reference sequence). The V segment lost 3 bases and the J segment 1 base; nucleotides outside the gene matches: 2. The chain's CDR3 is CASSMTSGVSYEQYF. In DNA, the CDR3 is TGTGCCAGTAGTATGACTAGCGGGGTGTCCTACGAGCAGTACTTC.